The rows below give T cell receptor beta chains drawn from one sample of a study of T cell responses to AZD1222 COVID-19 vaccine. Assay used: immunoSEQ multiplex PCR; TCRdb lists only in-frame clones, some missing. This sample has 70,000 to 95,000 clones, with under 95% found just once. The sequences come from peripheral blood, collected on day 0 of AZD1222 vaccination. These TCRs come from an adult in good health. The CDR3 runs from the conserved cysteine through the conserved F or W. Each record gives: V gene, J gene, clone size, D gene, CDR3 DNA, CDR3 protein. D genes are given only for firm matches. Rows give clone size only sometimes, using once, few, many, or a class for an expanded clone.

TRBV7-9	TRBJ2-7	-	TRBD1	TGTGCCAGCAGCGGACAGGTTAGCTACGAGCAGTACTTC	CASSGQVSYEQYF
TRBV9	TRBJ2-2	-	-	TGTGCCAGCAGCGTAGTCGGGGGCGGGGAGCTGTTTTTT	CASSVVGGGELFF
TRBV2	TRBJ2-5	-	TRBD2	TGTGCCAGCAGTCTAGCGGGGGGTGAGACCCAGTACTTC	CASSLAGGETQYF
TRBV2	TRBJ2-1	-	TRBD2	TGTGCCAGCAGGGTTCCGGGGGGTTCCTACAATGAGCAGTTCTTC	CASRVPGGSYNEQFF
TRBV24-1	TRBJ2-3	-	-	TGTGCCACCAGTGATCCCTCGTATGGTCTAGGGCCAAGAGATACGCAGTATTTT	CATSDPSYGLGPRDTQYF
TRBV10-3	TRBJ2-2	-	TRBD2	TGTGCCATCAGTGGTTATTTAGCGGGAGCCGGGGAGCTGTTTTTT	CAISGYLAGAGELFF
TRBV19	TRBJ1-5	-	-	TGTGCCAGTAGCTCCCAACAGGGAGCTAGCAATCAGCCCCAGCATTTT	CASSSQQGASNQPQHF
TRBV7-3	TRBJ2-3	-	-	TGTGCCAGCAGCTTAATACAGCTCACAGATACGCAGTATTTT	CASSLIQLTDTQYF
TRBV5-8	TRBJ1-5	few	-	TGTGCCAGCAGCTTGGGTAGTGGGGTCGGGAGCAATCAGCCCCAGCATTTT	CASSLGSGVGSNQPQHF
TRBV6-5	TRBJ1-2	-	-	TGTGCCAGCAGTTTGGACTACTTCTATGGCTACACCTTC	CASSLDYFYGYTF
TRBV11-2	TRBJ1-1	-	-	TGTGCCAGCAGCCGCCGGGGGGATGGGATCTTGAACACTGAAGCTTTCTTT	CASSRRGDGILNTEAFF
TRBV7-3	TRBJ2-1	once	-	TGTGCCAGCAGCCCTCTTAGCGAGGGTGAGCAGTTCTTC	CASSPLSEGEQFF
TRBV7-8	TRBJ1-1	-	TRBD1	TGTGCCAGCAGCCCACCGGGACAGGGAATGAACACTGAAGCTTTCTTT	CASSPPGQGMNTEAFF
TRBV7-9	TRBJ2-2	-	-	TGTGCCAGCAGCTTGTCCTCTAGTAGGGCCGGGGAGCTGTTTTTT	CASSLSSSRAGELFF
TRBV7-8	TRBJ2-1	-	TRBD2	TGTGCCAGCAGCTTAGCGATCCGGGAGGATGAGCAGTTCTTC	CASSLAIREDEQFF